One and the same sample provided the 25 T cell receptor beta chains below, sequenced in a study of blood T cell repertoires in COVID-19. Clones were sequenced by immunoSEQ multiplex PCR, and TCRdb holds only the in-frame ones, with some missing. The sample lists 200,000 to 250,000 clones, 80% to 90% occurring once. The sequencing input was PBMCs or T cells enriched from blood (not recorded which). These TCRs come from a woman younger than 30 in a cohort exposed to, infected with or recovered from COVID-19 (not recorded which).

The chain combines TRBV7-2 with TRBJ2-5; 9 positions agree with TRBD1. The CDR3 spans 15 residues. The ends lost 2 bases at V and 5 bases at J; junction bases unmatched: 6. In germline, CDR1 is SGHTA, CDR2 FQGNSA. This CDR3 reads CASSLQQGAQETQYF. DNA of the CDR3: TGTGCCAGCAGCTTACAACAGGGGGCGCAGGAGACCCAGTACTTC.

The V and J genes are TRBV19 and TRBJ1-4; possible D gene TRBD1, 6 bases. The CDR3 length is 17 residues. Trimming left V 7 bases short and J 7 bases short, with 25 bases between. Germline-derived CDR1 and CDR2 are LNHDA and SQIVND (reference sequence). The CDR3 nucleotides are TGTGCCAGTAACAAACAGGGTAGGATCCGGCGCGGTGAAAAACTGTTTTTT. Translation: CASNKQGRIRRGEKLFF. Together with reference TRBV19 and TRBJ1-4, the CDR3 gives the full variable domain: DGGITQSPKYLFRKEGQNVTLSCEQNLNHDAMYWYRQDPGQGLRLIYYSQIVNDFQKGDIAEGYSVSREKKESFPLTVTSAQKNPTAFYLCASNKQGRIRRGEKLFFGSGTQLSVL.

The chain joins TRBV5-6 to TRBJ1-2; TRBD1 matches 9 bases. V shed 0 bases and J 5 bases; nucleotides not matched to a gene: 11. Germline V gene lookup returns CDR1 SGHDT and CDR2 YYEEEE. CDR3 length equals 17 residues. CDR3 coding DNA: TGTGCCAGCAGCTTGGCGGGACAGGGCCTTATATCGTATGGCTACACCTTC. It yields the protein CASSLAGQGLISYGYTF.

The chain joins TRBV28 to TRBJ2-1; 9 bases fit TRBD2. V lost 1 base to trimming and J lost 9 bases; unmatched junction nucleotides: 4. Germline CDR1 is MDHEN and CDR2 is SYDVKM. The CDR3 contains 14 residues. CDR3 protein: CASSLSLAGFEQFF. DNA of the CDR3: TGTGCCAGCAGTTTATCGCTAGCGGGGTTTGAGCAGTTCTTC.

The chain employs TRBV5-6 and TRBJ2-2; D perhaps matches TRBD1 (5 bases). The V end was cut by 6 bases, the J end by 6 bases, with 15 bases between. The CDR3 has 14 amino acids. CDR1 is SGHDT and CDR2 is YYEEEE in the germline V gene. CDR3 in DNA: TGTGCCAGCACTCCCGGTAGGGGCGCCGGGGAGCTGTTTTTT. Translating gives CASTPGRGAGELFF. Looking up the rest from reference TRBV5-6 and TRBJ2-2 gives the full variable domain: DAGVTQSPTHLIKTRGQQVTLRCSPKSGHDTVSWYQQALGQGPQFIFQYYEEEERQRGNFPDRFSGHQFPNYSSELNVNALLLGDSALYLCASTPGRGAGELFFGEGSRLTVL.

This clone was detected once. CDR3: CSASNPVEAGRYTF. The CDR3 DNA reads as TGCAGTGCTAGTAACCCCGTGGAGGCGGGTCGCTACACCTTC. The gene calls are TRBV20-1 and TRBJ1-2; D gene uncertain. The CDR3 extends over 14 amino acids. CDR1 is DFQATT and CDR2 is SNEGSKA in the germline V gene (reference sequence). The ends were cut back, 3 bases at V and 9 bases at J, with 20 bases in the middle.

CDR3 in DNA: TGTGCCAGCAGCATTGGGACTCTCCACACAGATACGCAGTATTTT. Translation gives CASSIGTLHTDTQYF. The chain combines TRBV5-6 with TRBJ2-3; D is possibly TRBD2 (6 bases). Trimming cost V 4 bases and J 2 bases, with 14 bases left between them. This CDR3 comprises 15 residues. The germline V gene has CDR1 SGHDT and CDR2 YYEEEE.

The chain recombines TRBV27 with TRBJ2-3; 11 bases align to TRBD1. Looked up from germline, CDR1 is MNHEY and CDR2 is SMNVEV (reference sequence). The CDR3 length is 16 residues. V shed 5 bases, J shed 4 bases, and the junction held 8 bases outside the gene matches. In DNA, the CDR3 is TGTGCCAGCAGTCTGGGGCCGGGACAGGGGGCAGATACGCAGTATTTT. This translates into CASSLGPGQGADTQYF.

V gene TRBV9 combines with J gene TRBJ1-1; possible D gene TRBD1, 5 bases. CDR3 length: 14 residues. CDR1 and CDR2 from the germline V gene are SGDLS and YYNGEE. V was shortened by 3 bases and J by 0 bases, with 9 bases between the two germline ends. CDR3 coding DNA: TGTGCCAGCAGCGGCCCGACAGTGAACACTGAAGCTTTCTTT. Its protein product is CASSGPTVNTEAFF.

The chain carries TRBV15 and TRBJ1-2, with 7 bases that match TRBD1. The CDR3 runs to 12 residues. Trimming took 4 bases from V and 8 from J; bases not matched to a gene: 4. From germline, CDR1 is LNHNV and CDR2 YYDKDF (reference sequence). CDR3 protein: CATSNRGRGYTF. CDR3 nucleotide sequence: TGTGCCACCAGCAACAGGGGTCGGGGCTACACCTTC.

Here the CDR3 DNA reads TGTGCCAGCTCACTGACAGGGAGGCAGCCCCAGCATTTT. Protein sequence: CASSLTGRQPQHF. The chain is built from TRBV18 and TRBJ1-5, with 7 bases matching TRBD1. With V trimmed by 4 bases and J by 7 bases, 4 bases remained unmatched. Germline lookup yields CDR1 KGHSH and CDR2 LQKENI. This CDR3 contains 13 residues.

This rearrangement joins TRBV5-1 to TRBJ1-2; D ambiguous. Trimming stripped 1 base from V and 7 bases from J, with 11 bases between. CDR1 is SGHRS and CDR2 is YFSETQ in the germline V gene. CDR3 length: 13 residues. The CDR3 sequence is CASSLSPGGGYTF. The CDR3 nucleotides read TGCGCCAGCAGCTTGTCGCCAGGTGGTGGCTACACCTTC.

The chain joins TRBV10-3 to TRBJ1-1; D is uncertain. The CDR3 contains 13 residues. Germline CDR1 ENHRY, CDR2 SYGVKD. V dropped 6 bases and J dropped 3 bases, with 11 bases sitting between them. The CDR3 DNA follows: TGTGCCATCAGCCAGGTGGGAGACACTGAAGCTTTCTTT. The encoded protein is CAISQVGDTEAFF.

This clone was found once. J is TRBJ2-5 and V is TRBV7-9; 8 nucleotides agree with TRBD2. The CDR3 length is 18 residues. Trimming cost V 3 bases and J 6 bases; bases outside gene matches: 18. CDR1 SEHNR and CDR2 FQNEAQ come from the germline V gene (reference sequence). CDR3 DNA: TGTGCCAGCAGCTTGATCTCTCGGGCGGGGGGACCTCCCAAGACCCAGTACTTC. This codes for CASSLISRAGGPPKTQYF.

The rearrangement links TRBV7-6 to TRBJ1-1; D remains ambiguous. Germline CDR1 reads SGHVS; CDR2 reads FNYEAQ. There are 14 residues in the CDR3. Trimming pared 0 bases from V and 2 bases from J, leaving 7 bases between. DNA of the CDR3: TGTGCCAGCAGCTTAGCGGCAACCAACACTGAAGCTTTCTTT. It yields the protein CASSLAATNTEAFF.

This chain links TRBV10-3 with TRBJ2-5, with D possibly matching TRBD2 (5 bases). The ends were cut back, 6 bases at V and 4 bases at J, with 24 bases in the middle. The CDR3 extends over 17 amino acids. Germline loops: CDR1 ENHRY, CDR2 SYGVKD. Here the CDR3 reads CAIRATQSLEVIETQYF. CDR3 nucleotide sequence: TGTGCCATCAGGGCGACCCAGAGTCTGGAGGTAATAGAGACCCAGTACTTC.

This clone was seen a handful of times. CDR3 sequence (DNA): TGTGCCAGCAGTGCGCGGGACAGGAATTCACCCCTCCACTTT. Its translation: CASSARDRNSPLHF. J is TRBJ1-6 and V is TRBV5-4; 8 nucleotides agree with TRBD1. The V gene's germline CDR1 is SGHNT and CDR2 YYREEE (reference sequence). The V and J ends lost 5 bases and 7 bases, in that order; junction bases with no gene match: 5. The CDR3 is 14 amino acids.

This chain uses TRBV2 with TRBJ1-5; D perhaps matches TRBD1 (6 bases). The CDR3 covers 15 residues. Germline CDR1 and CDR2: SNHLY and FYNNEI. V lost 6 bases and J 3 bases, leaving 15 bases between the germline ends. The CDR3 coding sequence is TGTGCCAGCAGGGGAGCCGGGACATACAATCAGCCCCAGCATTTT. It is translated as CASRGAGTYNQPQHF.

The chain has TRBV13 and TRBJ2-7, with 7 bases that match TRBD1. From germline, CDR1 is PRHDT and CDR2 FYEKMQ (reference sequence). The J segment lost 3 bases and the V segment lost 8 bases, leaving 13 bases of the junction unmatched. The CDR3 spans 15 residues. The CDR3 coding sequence is TGTGCCAGCGCCCCCACCGGGACAGAGGACTACGAGCAGTACTTC. Its protein product is CASAPTGTEDYEQYF.

About this clone: Additional DNA sequences in this sample encode the identical CDR3. This rearrangement joins TRBV7-6 to TRBJ1-1, with a tentative D call TRBD1 (5 bases). This CDR3 has 13 residues. V was pared by 1 base and J by 4 bases, with 7 bases between. Per germline, CDR1 SGHVS and CDR2 FNYEAQ. The CDR3: CASSLGQITEAFF. CDR3 sequence (DNA): TGTGCCAGCAGCTTAGGACAGATCACTGAAGCTTTCTTT. The variable domain in full, completed from reference TRBV7-6 and TRBJ1-1, reads GAGVSQSPRYKVTKRGQDVALRCDPISGHVSLYWYRQALGQGPEFLTYFNYEAQQDKSGLPNDRFSAERPEGSISTLTIQRTEQRDSAMYRCASSLGQITEAFFGQGTRLTVV.

The chain combines TRBV5-4 with TRBJ2-1; TRBD1 aligns across 9 bases. The germline V gene has CDR1 SGHNT and CDR2 YYREEE (reference sequence). The CDR3 is 16 amino acids. Germline trimming cut 0 bases from V and 6 bases from J; bases unmatched to any gene: 7. CDR3 sequence reads: CASSLVSGTGSNEQFF. CDR3 in DNA: TGTGCCAGCAGCTTGGTCTCAGGGACAGGGAGCAATGAGCAGTTCTTC. The full variable domain, its missing parts supplied by reference TRBV5-4 and TRBJ2-1, is ETGVTQSPTHLIKTRGQQVTLRCSSQSGHNTVSWYQQALGQGPQFIFQYYREEENGRGNFPPRFSGLQFPNYSSELNVNALELDDSALYLCASSLVSGTGSNEQFFGPGTRLTVL.

This chain uses TRBV28 with TRBJ2-3, with TRBD2 matching 15 bases. This CDR3 has 20 amino acids. The J segment lost 1 base and the V segment lost 3 bases, leaving 11 bases of the junction unmatched. Germline CDR1 and CDR2: MDHEN and SYDVKM. The CDR3 nucleotides are TGTGCCAGCAGTTTGTTTACGGGACTAGCGGGAGGTACCCGCACAGATACGCAGTATTTT. It specifies CASSLFTGLAGGTRTDTQYF.

The CDR3 nucleotides read TGTGCCAGCAGTGATTCCAATAACTATGGCTACACCTTC. It encodes CASSDSNNYGYTF. J is TRBJ1-2 and V is TRBV6-1; no clear D gene. CDR3 length: 13 residues. Trimming removed 3 bases from V and 1 base from J, with 6 bases in between. The germline gives CDR1 MNHNS, CDR2 SASEGT.

The CDR3 coding sequence is TGCGCCAGCAGCTTGGATGGAGGGCAAGATGAAAAACTGTTTTTT. This codes for CASSLDGGQDEKLFF. The chain carries TRBV5-1 and TRBJ1-4; D is unresolved. This CDR3 contains 15 residues. Germline V gene lookup returns CDR1 SGHRS and CDR2 YFSETQ. V gave up 0 bases and J gave up 6 bases, with 12 bases separating them.

The rearrangement links TRBV10-3 to TRBJ2-1, with D possibly being TRBD2 (5 bases). CDR3 length: 15 amino acids. Trimming took off 4 bases at V and 0 bases at J, with 10 bases between the two ends. Germline V gene lookup returns CDR1 ENHRY and CDR2 SYGVKD. The CDR3 spells CAISVGEDSYNEQFF. The CDR3 nucleotides read TGTGCCATCAGTGTCGGGGAAGACTCCTACAATGAGCAGTTCTTC.